The rows below give T cell receptor beta chains drawn from one sample of a study of cytomegalovirus exposure and HLA in healthy donors. TCRdb's table, derived via immunoSEQ multiplex PCR, lists solely in-frame clones and lacks some. The data show 120,000 or so clones, about 10% seen once. Sequencing input: PBMCs. The receptors stem from a woman between 18 and 30 years old in good health and CMV-seropositive. CDR3s include the opening cysteine and the closing phenylalanine or tryptophan. The order of the fields is V gene, D gene, clone size, J gene, CDR3 protein, CDR3 DNA. D genes are given only for firm matches. Not all rows give a size; the values are once, few, many and, for expanded clones, a class.

TRBV27	NA	NA	TRBJ2-1	CASSPLWRTDYNEQFF	TGTGCCAGCAGCCCACTATGGAGGACAGATTACAATGAGCAGTTCTTC
TRBV11-3	NA	NA	TRBJ2-7	CASSLDAGASYEQYF	TGTGCCAGCAGCTTAGATGCGGGGGCCTCCTACGAGCAGTACTTC
TRBV27	NA	few	TRBJ2-1	CASSPNYNEQFF	TGTGCCAGCAGTCCCAACTACAATGAGCAGTTCTTC
TRBV27	NA	NA	TRBJ2-1	CASSRDLYNEQFF	TGTGCCAGCAGCCGCGACTTATACAATGAGCAGTTCTTC
TRBV6-5	TRBD2	few	TRBJ2-5	CASRPSGRGETQYF	TGTGCCAGCAGACCTAGCGGGAGAGGGGAGACCCAGTACTTC
TRBV5-4	NA	few	TRBJ1-3	CASSATGHSGNTIYF	TGTGCCAGCAGCGCCACAGGTCACTCTGGAAACACCATATATTTT
TRBV25-1	TRBD1	NA	TRBJ1-1	CASSFGQGSTEAFF	TGTGCCAGCAGTTTTGGACAGGGCTCCACTGAAGCTTTCTTT
TRBV5-4	NA	NA	TRBJ1-1	CASSLEVQAGTEAFF	TGCGCCAGCAGCTTGGAAGTCCAGGCGGGGACTGAAGCTTTCTTT
TRBV5-1	NA	few	TRBJ1-1	CASLLVLGSHAEAFF	TGCGCCAGCCTGCTCGTTCTCGGGAGTCACGCTGAAGCTTTCTTT
TRBV4-1	TRBD2	NA	TRBJ2-1	CASSLIAGGSRFF	TGCGCCAGCAGCCTGATAGCGGGAGGTTCAAGGTTCTTC
TRBV4-1	TRBD1	NA	TRBJ1-1	CASSQEGTGRGAGEAFF	TGCGCCAGCAGCCAAGAAGGGACAGGGAGGGGAGCAGGTGAAGCTTTCTTT